This TCR beta chain was retrieved from a study of T cell responses to AZD1222 COVID-19 vaccine. Broader study findings: White British ancestry dominated among donors, who included more females, and clonal diversity was possibly underestimated.

Germline CDR1 reads MDHEN; CDR2 reads SYDVKM. CDR3 length equals 15 residues. Trimming cost V 6 bases and J 1 base, with 16 bases left between them. To note about this clone: Its antigen is unknown.

Some clones are missing from TCRdb's copy, which holds only in-frame ones; the method was immunoSEQ multiplex PCR. Of fewer than 150,000 clones listed, around 93% are singletons. The receptor was derived from an adult in good health. Sequenced here: peripheral blood, sampled on day 0 of AZD1222 vaccination. J is TRBJ2-7 and V is TRBV28; unclear D gene. The CDR3 coding sequence is TGTGCCAGCAGACTTACGGCCTCCGGTTCCTACGAGCAGTACTTC. Protein sequence: CASRLTASGSYEQYF.